Detailed here is one T cell receptor (beta chain). Its target is not known. TCR beta CDR3 was sequenced at survey depth on immunoSEQ. Profiling relied on immunoSEQ multiplex PCR, and the TCRdb table lists in-frame clones only, not all of them. The sample includes roughly 5,000 clones, roughly three fifths seen only once; the top ten take approximately 39%. The sample belongs to a study of CD8 T cell repertoires and HIV-1 epitope variants. For the study at large: Controls included no peptide, Ebola AY9 epitope, and a CMV, EBV, flu pool. Whole-study results and caveats: Beta chains alone show antigen proliferation, not cytokine profile or function. Of roughly nine antigen-specific beta clonotypes, six appeared to cross-react with escape variants.

The CDR3 is 15 residues long. The J segment lost 9 bases and the V segment lost 1 base, leaving 6 bases of the junction unmatched. The germline gives CDR1 SGHVS, CDR2 FNYEAQ. Specimen: cultured CD8+ T cells derived from PBMCs. The chain carries TRBV7-6 and TRBJ1-6, with 7 bases lining up with TRBD1. This clonotype was obtained from a male donor with HIV. The chain's CDR3 is CASSLGEGASSPLHF. The CDR3, as DNA: TGTGCCAGCAGCTTAGGGGAGGGGGCCAGTTCACCCCTCCACTTT.